This TCR beta chain was sequenced for a study of Ad26.COV2.S vaccination and SARS-CoV-2 variants. Study-wide results and limits: Estimates derived from TCR breadth and depth analyses may have underestimated total T cell responses. Measurement of non-spike TCR breadth gave similar results in vaccine and placebo recipients.

This clone was detected once. Antigen unknown. Treatment: 15 to 20 received Ad26.COV2.S at low or high dose, single or two shots; several received placebo; per-sample allocation not given. Following the first vaccine or placebo injection, samples were taken on day 63. This CDR3 contains 15 residues. Germline V gives CDR1 SGHRS, CDR2 YFSETQ. V lost 3 bases and J lost 6; bases outside the gene matches: 10. Assay: immunoSEQ multiplex PCR; the TCRdb copy retains only in-frame clones and omits some. This sample carries some 640,000 clones, about 89% of them seen once, and the ten largest clones take approximately 1.5%.

The input for sequencing was peripheral blood, taken in a trial of Ad26.COV2.S vaccine versus placebo. The chain joins TRBV5-1 to TRBJ1-2, with 8 bases lining up with TRBD1. The clonotype comes from a person between 18 and 60 years old who received the Ad26.COV2.S COVID-19 vaccine or a placebo. The CDR3 is CASSYGTGGFDGYTF. Here the CDR3 DNA reads TGCGCCAGCAGCTACGGGACAGGAGGATTCGATGGCTACACCTTC. Filled out from reference TRBV5-1 and TRBJ1-2, the complete variable domain reads KAGVTQTPRYLIKTRGQQVTLSCSPISGHRSVSWYQQTPGQGLQFLFEYFSETQRNKGNFPGRFSGRQFSNSRSEMNVSTLELGDSALYLCASSYGTGGFDGYTFGSGTRLTVV.